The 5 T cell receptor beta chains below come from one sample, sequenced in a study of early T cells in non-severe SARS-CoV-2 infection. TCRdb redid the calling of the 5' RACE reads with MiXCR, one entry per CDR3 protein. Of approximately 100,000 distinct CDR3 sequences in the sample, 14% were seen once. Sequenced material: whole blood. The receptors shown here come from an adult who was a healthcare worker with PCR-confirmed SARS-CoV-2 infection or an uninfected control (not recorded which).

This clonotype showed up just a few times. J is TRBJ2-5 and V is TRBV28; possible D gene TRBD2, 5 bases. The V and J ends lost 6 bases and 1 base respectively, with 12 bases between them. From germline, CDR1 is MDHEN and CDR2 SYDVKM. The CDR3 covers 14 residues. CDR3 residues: CASSPPLAQETQYF. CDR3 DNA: TGTGCCAGCAGCCCCCCCCTAGCCCAAGAGACCCAGTACTTC.

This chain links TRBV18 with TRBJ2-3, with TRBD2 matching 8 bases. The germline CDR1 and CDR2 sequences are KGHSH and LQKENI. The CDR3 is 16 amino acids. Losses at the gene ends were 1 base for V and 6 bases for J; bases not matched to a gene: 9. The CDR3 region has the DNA TGTGCCAGCTCACCACTTGGCGGGGGGCCCGTGGATACGCAGTATTTT. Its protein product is CASSPLGGGPVDTQYF.

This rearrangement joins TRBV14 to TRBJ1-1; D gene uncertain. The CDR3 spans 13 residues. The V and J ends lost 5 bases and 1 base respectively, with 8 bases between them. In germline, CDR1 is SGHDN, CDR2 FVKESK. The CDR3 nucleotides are TGTGCCAGCAGCTTTACACCGAACACTGAAGCTTTCTTT. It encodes CASSFTPNTEAFF.

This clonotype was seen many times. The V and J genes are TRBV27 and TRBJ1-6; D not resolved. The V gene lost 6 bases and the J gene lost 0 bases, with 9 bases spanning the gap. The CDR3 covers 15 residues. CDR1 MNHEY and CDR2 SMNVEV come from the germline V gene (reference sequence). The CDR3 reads CASRQAGSYNSPLHF. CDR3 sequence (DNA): TGTGCCAGCAGACAAGCCGGCTCCTATAATTCACCCCTCCACTTT.

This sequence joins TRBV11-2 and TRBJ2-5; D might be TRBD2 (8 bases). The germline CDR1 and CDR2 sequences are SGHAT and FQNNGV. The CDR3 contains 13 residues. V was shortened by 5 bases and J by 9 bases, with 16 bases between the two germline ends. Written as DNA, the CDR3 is TGTGCCAGCAGCCCGGGACTAGGACAGGCCCAGTACTTC. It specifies CASSPGLGQAQYF.